Listed below are T cell receptor beta chains from one sample, sequenced in a study of CD8+ T cells in alopecia areata. Data came from immunoSEQ multiplex PCR; TCRdb stores just in-frame clones and leaves some out. The sample includes over 150,000 clones, approximately 57% of them seen just once. The sample was CD4+ T cells sorted from blood, taken at week 24, from a patient treated with tofacitinib. The source is a human donor with alopecia areata. Both conserved end residues are part of each CDR3. The D gene is left open where the match is weak. Expanded clones get a size class; other rows say once, few or many, or leave the size out.

d_gene: TRBD1
v_gene: TRBV5-4
len: 16
j_gene: TRBJ2-5
abundance: few
CDR3nt: TGTGCCAGCAGCTTTTCCGGGACAGGGGGCAGGGAGACCCAGTACTTC
CDR3aa: CASSFSGTGGRETQYF

d_gene: NA
v_gene: TRBV30
len: 13
j_gene: TRBJ2-3
abundance: NA
CDR3nt: TGTGCCTGGAGTAGGGCGAGCACAGATACGCAGTATTTT
CDR3aa: CAWSRASTDTQYF

d_gene: NA
v_gene: TRBV4-1
len: 15
j_gene: TRBJ1-4
abundance: NA
CDR3nt: TGCGCCAGCGCATGGGAGCCGGGTAAGGGTGAAAAACTGTTTTTT
CDR3aa: CASAWEPGKGEKLFF

d_gene: NA
v_gene: TRBV4-1
len: 17
j_gene: TRBJ2-2
abundance: NA
CDR3nt: TGCGCCAGCAGCCAAGAAGGTAGACTAGTTAGCACCGGGGAGCTGTTTTTT
CDR3aa: CASSQEGRLVSTGELFF

d_gene: NA
v_gene: TRBV5-1
len: 14
j_gene: TRBJ2-2
abundance: NA
CDR3nt: TGCGCCAGCAGCTTGGAGGCGGGGACCGGGGAGCTGTTTTTT
CDR3aa: CASSLEAGTGELFF

d_gene: NA
v_gene: TRBV27
len: 16
j_gene: TRBJ1-6
abundance: NA
CDR3nt: TGTGCCAGCAGTTTAAGTGGGCAGCCCGGGGGTTCACCCCTCCACTTT
CDR3aa: CASSLSGQPGGSPLHF

d_gene: TRBD2
v_gene: TRBV2
len: 14
j_gene: TRBJ2-5
abundance: NA
CDR3nt: TGTGCCAGCAGCGCGAGCGGGGGGGGAGAGACCCAGTACTTC
CDR3aa: CASSASGGGETQYF

d_gene: NA
v_gene: TRBV11-2
len: 17
j_gene: TRBJ1-3
abundance: NA
CDR3nt: TGTGCCAGCAGCTTTCGCCCCGACCGCTCCTCTGGAAACACCATATATTTT
CDR3aa: CASSFRPDRSSGNTIYF

d_gene: TRBD1
v_gene: TRBV6-5
len: 13
j_gene: TRBJ2-7
abundance: NA
CDR3nt: TGTGCCAGCAGTCCTTTACAGGGGTACGAGCAGTACTTC
CDR3aa: CASSPLQGYEQYF

d_gene: NA
v_gene: TRBV6-5
len: 14
j_gene: TRBJ2-3
abundance: NA
CDR3nt: TGTGCCAGCAGCGCCCGGGGGGCCAAAGATACGCAGTATTTT
CDR3aa: CASSARGAKDTQYF

d_gene: NA
v_gene: TRBV12-5
len: 14
j_gene: TRBJ2-7
abundance: NA
CDR3nt: TGTGCTAGTGGTTTGGGAAACAGGGTAGGAGAGCAGTACTTC
CDR3aa: CASGLGNRVGEQYF

d_gene: TRBD1
v_gene: TRBV27
len: 15
j_gene: TRBJ2-2
abundance: NA
CDR3nt: TGTGCCAGCAGTTTCGGGACAGACAACACCGGGGAGCTGTTTTTT
CDR3aa: CASSFGTDNTGELFF

d_gene: NA
v_gene: TRBV29-1
len: 12
j_gene: TRBJ2-1
abundance: NA
CDR3nt: TGCAGCGTTCGCAGGGGCGGCAATGAGCAGTTCTTC
CDR3aa: CSVRRGGNEQFF

d_gene: TRBD1
v_gene: TRBV5-1
len: 17
j_gene: TRBJ1-6
abundance: NA
CDR3nt: TGCGCCAGCAGCTTGTCTATCCCAGACAGGGGGAACTCACCCCTCCACTTT
CDR3aa: CASSLSIPDRGNSPLHF

d_gene: NA
v_gene: TRBV29-1
len: 14
j_gene: TRBJ2-3
abundance: NA
CDR3nt: TGCAGCGTTGGGGGGGCCCTAGTCACAGATACGCAGTATTTT
CDR3aa: CSVGGALVTDTQYF

d_gene: TRBD1
v_gene: TRBV5-1
len: 14
j_gene: TRBJ2-7
abundance: few
CDR3nt: TGCGCCAGCAGCTTTGGGGGACAGATTCTCGAGCAGTACTTC
CDR3aa: CASSFGGQILEQYF

d_gene: NA
v_gene: TRBV2
len: 13
j_gene: TRBJ2-5
abundance: NA
CDR3nt: TGTGCCAGCAGTGAACGACAGTTAGAGACCCAGTACTTC
CDR3aa: CASSERQLETQYF

d_gene: TRBD1
v_gene: TRBV5-1
len: 16
j_gene: TRBJ2-1
abundance: NA
CDR3nt: TGCGCCAGCAGCAGGGAGCCAGGGGGCTCCTACAATGAGCAGTTCTTC
CDR3aa: CASSREPGGSYNEQFF

d_gene: TRBD1
v_gene: TRBV7-2
len: 13
j_gene: TRBJ1-2
abundance: once
CDR3nt: TGTGCCAGCAGCTCTTCAGGGGGAGCTGGCTACACCTTC
CDR3aa: CASSSSGGAGYTF

d_gene: NA
v_gene: TRBV29-1
len: 13
j_gene: TRBJ2-5
abundance: few
CDR3nt: TGCAGCGTTGAAGATCTGCGCAGAGGGACCCAGTACTTC
CDR3aa: CSVEDLRRGTQYF

d_gene: NA
v_gene: TRBV6-1
len: 15
j_gene: TRBJ1-2
abundance: NA
CDR3nt: TGTGCCAGCAGTGGGGCCCAGGACCCACCCTATGGCTACACCTTC
CDR3aa: CASSGAQDPPYGYTF

d_gene: NA
v_gene: TRBV29-1
len: 13
j_gene: TRBJ1-1
abundance: NA
CDR3nt: TGCAGCGTTGTAAGGTCCCAAAACACTGAAGCTTTCTTT
CDR3aa: CSVVRSQNTEAFF

d_gene: NA
v_gene: TRBV5-4
len: 12
j_gene: TRBJ2-5
abundance: NA
CDR3nt: TGTGCCAGCGGATTCGGGGGAGAGACCCAGTACTTC
CDR3aa: CASGFGGETQYF

d_gene: NA
v_gene: TRBV20-1
len: 11
j_gene: TRBJ1-2
abundance: NA
CDR3nt: TGCAGTGCCCAGCCTAACTATGGCTACACCTTC
CDR3aa: CSAQPNYGYTF

d_gene: NA
v_gene: TRBV30
len: 11
j_gene: TRBJ2-5
abundance: NA
CDR3nt: TGTGCCTTCTACATACAAGAGACCCAGTACTTC
CDR3aa: CAFYIQETQYF

d_gene: NA
v_gene: TRBV5-6
len: 15
j_gene: TRBJ1-6
abundance: NA
CDR3nt: TGTGCCAGCAGCCCGGCTGGAGATTATAATTCACCCCTCCACTTT
CDR3aa: CASSPAGDYNSPLHF

d_gene: TRBD1
v_gene: TRBV9
len: 16
j_gene: TRBJ1-2
abundance: NA
CDR3nt: TGTGCCAGCAGCGCCTCAACAGGGGACATGAACTATGGCTACACCTTC
CDR3aa: CASSASTGDMNYGYTF

d_gene: NA
v_gene: TRBV30
len: 15
j_gene: TRBJ1-1
abundance: NA
CDR3nt: TGTGCCCGGATCGTATGGAGGGTCAGCCTGTGGGAGGCTTTCTTT
CDR3aa: CARIVWRVSLWEAFF

d_gene: TRBD1
v_gene: TRBV29-1
len: 15
j_gene: TRBJ2-7
abundance: NA
CDR3nt: TGCAGCGTTGAGGGTGGGGGACAGGGGCTCTTCGAGCAGTACTTC
CDR3aa: CSVEGGGQGLFEQYF

d_gene: NA
v_gene: TRBV30
len: 15
j_gene: TRBJ1-6
abundance: NA
CDR3nt: TGTGCCTGGAGTAACCGACCTCTTGGTGGGTCACCCCTCCACTTT
CDR3aa: CAWSNRPLGGSPLHF

d_gene: NA
v_gene: TRBV7-2
len: 12
j_gene: TRBJ2-2
abundance: NA
CDR3nt: TGTGCCAGCAGCCCAAAAACCGGGGAGCTGTTTTTT
CDR3aa: CASSPKTGELFF